This T cell receptor (beta chain) comes out of a study of blood T cell repertoires in COVID-19. Overall study: The United States, Italy and Spain were the sources of the acute and convalescent COVID-19 samples.

This CDR3 is 14 amino acids long. Germline CDR1 reads SGHTA; CDR2 reads FQGNSA. Trimming stripped 4 bases from V and 1 base from J, with 10 bases between. The method was immunoSEQ multiplex PCR; TCRdb's version includes in-frame clones alone and lacks a portion of them. Of roughly 50,000 clones listed, around 91% were seen once; the top ten hold approximately 15%. V is TRBV7-2 and J is TRBJ2-5, with D tentatively TRBD2 (6 bases). The sequenced sample consisted of peripheral blood. The receptor was isolated from a woman aged 60-75 years with active COVID-19. The CDR3 here is CASSSGGLQETQYF. Here the CDR3 DNA reads TGTGCCAGCAGCTCCGGGGGACTCCAAGAGACCCAGTACTTC.